Listed here are 26 T cell receptor beta chains from one sample, sequenced in a study of blood T cell repertoires in COVID-19. Profiled with immunoSEQ multiplex PCR; TCRdb holds only in-frame clones, not every one. The sample yields 100,000 to 150,000 clones, 88% seen once. Material: peripheral blood. These TCRs come from a man over 45 with acute or convalescent COVID-19.

The rearrangement joins TRBV11-3 to TRBJ2-7, with D perhaps matching TRBD1 (5 bases). Germline V gene sequence: CDR1 SGHNT, CDR2 YENEEA. CDR3 size: 12 residues. V lost 5 bases to trimming and J lost 2 bases, with 7 bases between them. This chain's CDR3 is CASSDRPYEQYF. In DNA form, the CDR3 reads TGTGCCAGCAGCGACAGACCCTACGAGCAGTACTTC.

This sequence joins TRBV14 and TRBJ2-3; TRBD1 matches 9 bases. The CDR3 covers 14 residues. Germline CDR1 reads SGHDN; CDR2 reads FVKESK. The V segment lost 6 bases and the J segment 6 bases; nucleotides outside the gene matches: 7. In DNA, the CDR3 is TGTGCCAGCAGGTCACAGGGGGCGAGGGATACGCAGTATTTT. Protein product: CASRSQGARDTQYF.

V usage is TRBV2 and J usage is TRBJ2-2; D uncertain. V lost 2 bases and J 8 bases, leaving 15 bases between the germline ends. The CDR3 has 15 amino acids. The germline CDR1 and CDR2 sequences are SNHLY and FYNNEI. The CDR3 is CASSESETSTGELFF. In DNA form, the CDR3 reads TGTGCCAGCAGTGAATCAGAGACTTCCACAGGGGAGCTGTTTTTT.

This clone was observed once. The chain is built from TRBV25-1 and TRBJ2-1, with TRBD2 matching over 8 bases. This CDR3 is built from 16 residues. V lost 8 bases and J lost 1; bases outside the gene matches: 10. Looked up from germline, CDR1 is MGHDK and CDR2 is SYGVNS. The CDR3 region is CASGPLAGSSYNEQFF. CDR3 bases: TGTGCCAGCGGCCCCTTAGCGGGAAGTTCCTACAATGAGCAGTTCTTC.

The CDR3 DNA sequence: TGCGCCAGCAGCCAGGTCGGGGAAGGAGGCACTGAAGCTTTCTTT. Translating gives CASSQVGEGGTEAFF. The chain uses TRBV5-1 and TRBJ1-1; unclear D gene. The germline V and J ends were trimmed by 4 bases and 4 bases, with 17 bases remaining between them. Germline loops: CDR1 SGHRS, CDR2 YFSETQ. The CDR3 is 15 residues long.

This clone has a handful of counts. V gene TRBV5-1 combines with J gene TRBJ2-3; 9 nucleotides match TRBD1. This CDR3 is built from 15 residues. J was trimmed by 3 bases and V by 4 bases; bases with no gene match: 6. The germline V gene encodes CDR1 SGHRS and CDR2 YFSETQ. CDR3 nucleotide sequence: TGCGCCAGCAGCGGACAGGGGAGTGGGACAGATACGCAGTATTTT. It yields the protein CASSGQGSGTDTQYF.

The J gene is TRBJ2-7, the V gene TRBV28; 11 positions agree with TRBD1. Germline CDR1 reads MDHEN; CDR2 reads SYDVKM. This CDR3 spans 15 amino acids. The J segment lost 3 bases and the V segment lost 5 bases, leaving 6 bases of the junction unmatched. This chain's CDR3 is CASSQAGTGGYEQYF. For the CDR3, the DNA is TGTGCCAGCAGTCAAGCCGGGACAGGGGGCTACGAGCAGTACTTC. Supplemented by reference TRBV28 and TRBJ2-7, the full variable domain reads DVKVTQSSRYLVKRTGEKVFLECVQDMDHENMFWYRQDPGLGLRLIYFSYDVKMKEKGDIPEGYSVSREKKERFSLILESASTNQTSMYLCASSQAGTGGYEQYFGPGTRLTVT.

The rearrangement uses TRBV13 and TRBJ1-1; D is undetermined. V gave up 2 bases and J gave up 5 bases, with 6 bases separating them. Per germline, CDR1 PRHDT and CDR2 FYEKMQ (reference sequence). CDR3 size: 12 residues. The CDR3 sequence is CASSLLETEAFF. The DNA of the CDR3 is TGTGCCAGCAGCTTACTAGAGACTGAAGCTTTCTTT.

The genes are TRBV11-2 and TRBJ1-5, with D possibly being TRBD1 (6 bases). The germline V gene has CDR1 SGHAT and CDR2 FQNNGV. There are 13 residues in the CDR3. V was clipped by 4 bases and J by 4 bases, with 8 bases between them. CDR3 region: CASSSGENQPQHF. CDR3 nucleotides: TGTGCCAGCAGCTCAGGGGAGAATCAGCCCCAGCATTTT. Full variable domain (rest looked up from reference TRBV11-2 and TRBJ1-5): EAGVAQSPRYKIIEKRQSVAFWCNPISGHATLYWYQQILGQGPKLLIQFQNNGVVDDSQLPKDRFSAERLKGVDSTLKIQPAKLEDSAVYLCASSSGENQPQHFGDGTRLSIL.

The rearrangement joins TRBV5-1 to TRBJ1-4, with a weak D call TRBD1 (6 bases). Trimming pared 0 bases from V and 7 bases from J, leaving 10 bases between. The CDR3 runs to 14 residues. In germline, CDR1 is SGHRS, CDR2 YFSETQ. CDR3 loop: CASSLGDISEKLFF. The CDR3 region has the DNA TGCGCCAGCAGCTTGGGGGACATAAGTGAAAAACTGTTTTTT.

This clone appeared a single time. This sequence joins TRBV28 and TRBJ1-5; TRBD1 aligns across 8 bases. Trimming at V came to 4 bases and at J to 15 bases, leaving 8 bases not matched to a gene. The CDR3 runs 12 residues. The germline V gene has CDR1 MDHEN and CDR2 SYDVKM. CDR3 sequence (DNA): TGTGCCAGCAGTTCATACAGGGGGTCGTGGCATTTT. Its translation: CASSSYRGSWHF. The variable domain in full, with the rest retrieved from reference TRBV28 and TRBJ1-5, is DVKVTQSSRYLVKRTGEKVFLECVQDMDHENMFWYRQDPGLGLRLIYFSYDVKMKEKGDIPEGYSVSREKKERFSLILESASTNQTSMYLCASSSYRGSWHFGDGTRLSIL.

This clone was counted a single time. This chain connects TRBV29-1 to TRBJ1-1; TRBD1 agrees at 8 bases. V was clipped by 3 bases and J by 5 bases; unmatched bases: 2. Germline loops: CDR1 SQVTM, CDR2 ANQGSEA. The CDR3 consists of 12 residues. In DNA, the CDR3 is TGCAGCGTTGACAACAGGGGGACTGAAGCTTTCTTT. Protein product: CSVDNRGTEAFF. Supplemented by reference TRBV29-1 and TRBJ1-1, the full variable domain reads SAVISQKPSRDICQRGTSLTIQCQVDSQVTMMFWYRQQPGQSLTLIATANQGSEATYESGFVIDKFPISRPNLTFSTLTVSNMSPEDSSIYLCSVDNRGTEAFFGQGTRLTVV.

The gene calls are TRBV29-1 and TRBJ2-7; maybe TRBD1 (6 bases). V was trimmed by 7 bases and J by 4 bases, leaving 11 bases between them. This CDR3 has 11 residues. Germline CDR1 SQVTM, CDR2 ANQGSEA. For the CDR3, the DNA is TGCAGCGGGACAGTAGGTTACGAGCAGTACTTC. Protein sequence: CSGTVGYEQYF.

The chain is built from TRBV11-2 and TRBJ1-2; 8 positions match TRBD1. J gave up 4 bases and V 5 bases, and 9 bases lay outside the gene matches. This CDR3 comprises 15 residues. Germline V gene sequence: CDR1 SGHAT, CDR2 FQNNGV. The CDR3 sequence: CASSPSDRGGYGYTF. The CDR3 DNA reads as TGTGCCAGCAGCCCAAGCGACAGGGGCGGCTATGGCTACACCTTC.

The rearrangement links TRBV18 to TRBJ1-2; the match to TRBD1 covers 8 bases. CDR1 and CDR2 (germline): KGHSH, LQKENI. The V gene end was trimmed by 2 bases and the J gene end by 4 bases; junction bases not matched to a gene: 9. CDR3 length equals 16 residues. CDR3 region: CASSPVGQGAFYGYTF. CDR3 DNA sequence: TGTGCCAGCTCACCAGTTGGGCAGGGGGCGTTCTATGGCTACACCTTC.

This clone came up a few times. The V gene is TRBV14, the J gene TRBJ2-7, with D tentatively TRBD1 (6 bases). Germline V gene sequence: CDR1 SGHDN, CDR2 FVKESK. V lost 4 bases to trimming and J lost 2 bases, with 15 bases between them. This CDR3 region has 15 residues. In DNA form, the CDR3 reads TGTGCCAGCAGCCCCCTAGGGACACGGACCTACGAGCAGTACTTC. The encoded protein is CASSPLGTRTYEQYF.

The gene calls are TRBV11-3 and TRBJ2-1; D not resolved. From germline, CDR1 is SGHNT and CDR2 YENEEA. The CDR3 has 12 amino acids. V was trimmed by 5 bases and J by 7 bases, leaving 9 bases between them. The CDR3 region has the DNA TGTGCCAGCAGCGCAAGCCGTAATGAGCAGTTCTTC. Translation gives CASSASRNEQFF.

The chain is built from TRBV21-1 and TRBJ1-5. TRBV21-1 is deemed a pseudogene. The CDR3 spans 16 residues. The CDR3 loop is CASSPRKKRSNQPQHF. CDR3 nucleotides: TGTGCCAGCAGCCCTAGGAAGAAACGGAGCAATCAGCCCCAGCATTTT.

The CDR3 loop reads CASSTNDYSGANVLTF. The DNA of the CDR3 is TGCGCCAGCAGTACTAACGACTACTCTGGGGCCAACGTCCTGACTTTC. V and J are TRBV5-1 and TRBJ2-6; possible D gene TRBD2, 5 bases. Germline CDR1 and CDR2: SGHRS and YFSETQ. Trimming shortened V by 5 bases and J by 0 bases, and 12 bases separated the two germline ends. This CDR3 is 16 amino acids long. The full variable domain, rest sourced from reference TRBV5-1 and TRBJ2-6, is KAGVTQTPRYLIKTRGQQVTLSCSPISGHRSVSWYQQTPGQGLQFLFEYFSETQRNKGNFPGRFSGRQFSNSRSEMNVSTLELGDSALYLCASSTNDYSGANVLTFGAGSRLTVL.

This clone was detected only once. The rearrangement uses TRBV5-8 and TRBJ2-7; 7 bases line up with TRBD1. Germline CDR1 is SGHTS and CDR2 is YDEGEE. The CDR3 loop spans 14 amino acids. The V and J ends lost 0 bases and 2 bases, in that order; junction bases with no gene match: 2. The CDR3 coding sequence is TGTGCCAGCAGCTTGGTGGGACAGCCCTACGAGCAGTACTTC. Amino acids: CASSLVGQPYEQYF.

The count of this clone is one. This chain links TRBV7-9 with TRBJ1-2; 8 nucleotides line up with TRBD1. The germline CDR1 and CDR2 sequences are SEHNR and FQNEAQ (reference sequence). The CDR3 has 13 residues. V shed 4 bases and J 4 bases; nucleotides not matched to a gene: 2. CDR3 residues: CASSSGQGYGYTF. CDR3 bases: TGTGCCAGCAGCTCAGGACAGGGCTATGGCTACACCTTC. The entire variable domain, with the rest obtained from reference TRBV7-9 and TRBJ1-2, is as follows: DTGVSQNPRHKITKRGQNVTFRCDPISEHNRLYWYRQTLGQGPEFLTYFQNEAQLEKSRLLSDRFSAERPKGSFSTLEIQRTEQGDSAMYLCASSSGQGYGYTFGSGTRLTVV.

V usage is TRBV5-5 and J usage is TRBJ2-3; 7 bases map to TRBD2. This CDR3 is 16 amino acids long. The germline CDR1 and CDR2 sequences are SGHKS and YYEKEE (reference sequence). Losses at the gene ends were 2 bases for V and 5 bases for J; bases not matched to a gene: 11. The CDR3 spells CASSFGSTSAKDTQYF. For the CDR3, the DNA is TGTGCCAGCAGCTTTGGGTCCACTAGCGCAAAAGATACGCAGTATTTT.

The V call is TRBV6-1, the J call TRBJ1-2, with TRBD1 matching 7 bases. This CDR3 spans 15 amino acids. Germline CDR1 is MNHNS and CDR2 is SASEGT. Losses at the gene ends were 2 bases for V and 3 bases for J; bases not matched to a gene: 6. CDR3 sequence (DNA): TGTGCCAGCAGTGAACCGGACAGGACCTACTATGGCTACACCTTC. It codes for CASSEPDRTYYGYTF.

The chain employs TRBV14 and TRBJ2-1; 10 bases are shared with TRBD2. The ends lost 3 bases at V and 10 bases at J; junction bases unmatched: 6. Germline CDR1 reads SGHDN; CDR2 reads FVKESK. This CDR3 spans 14 amino acids. CDR3 in amino acids: CASSQTLAGNEQFF. CDR3 bases: TGTGCCAGCAGCCAGACACTAGCGGGAAACGAGCAGTTCTTC. The whole variable domain, filled in from reference TRBV14 and TRBJ2-1, reads EAGVTQFPSHSVIEKGQTVTLRCDPISGHDNLYWYRRVMGKEIKFLLHFVKESKQDESGMPNNRFLAERTGGTYSTLKVQPAELEDSGVYFCASSQTLAGNEQFFGPGTRLTVL.

The DNA of the CDR3 is TGTGCCAGCAGCCCGTTGGGCCCACGGCTTGAAGCTTTCTTT. Translating it yields CASSPLGPRLEAFF. The chain links TRBV14 to TRBJ1-1; D is unclear. The V end lost 4 bases, the J end lost 7 bases, and 16 bases lay between the germline ends. The CDR3 covers 14 residues. The germline V gene encodes CDR1 SGHDN and CDR2 FVKESK.

V usage is TRBV27 and J usage is TRBJ2-7; a possible D gene is TRBD1 (5 bases). Trimming shortened V by 6 bases and J by 2 bases, and 17 bases separated the two germline ends. Germline V gives CDR1 MNHEY, CDR2 SMNVEV (reference sequence). The CDR3 is made up of 15 amino acids. CDR3: CASRRDSRMAYEQYF. The CDR3 DNA reads as TGTGCCAGCAGGCGAGACAGCCGAATGGCCTACGAGCAGTACTTC.